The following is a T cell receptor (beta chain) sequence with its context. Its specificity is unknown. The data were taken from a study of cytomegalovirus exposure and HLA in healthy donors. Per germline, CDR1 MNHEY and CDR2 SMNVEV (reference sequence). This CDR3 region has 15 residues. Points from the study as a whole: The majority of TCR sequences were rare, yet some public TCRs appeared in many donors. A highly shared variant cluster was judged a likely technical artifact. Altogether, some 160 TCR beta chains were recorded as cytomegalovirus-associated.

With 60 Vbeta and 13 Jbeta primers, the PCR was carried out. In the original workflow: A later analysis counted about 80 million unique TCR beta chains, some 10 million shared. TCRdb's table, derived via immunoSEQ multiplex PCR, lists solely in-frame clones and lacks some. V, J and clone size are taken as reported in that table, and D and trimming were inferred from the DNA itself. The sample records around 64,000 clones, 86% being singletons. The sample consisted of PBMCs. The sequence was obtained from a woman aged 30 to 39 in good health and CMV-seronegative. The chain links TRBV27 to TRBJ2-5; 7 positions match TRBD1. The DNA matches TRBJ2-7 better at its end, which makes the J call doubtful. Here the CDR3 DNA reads TGTGCCAGCAGTTTATCCACAGGGGCGTCCTACGAGCAGTACTTC. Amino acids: CASSLSTGASYEQYF.